The 15 T cell receptor beta chains listed next were all sequenced from one sample in a study of technical replicates of blood from several donors. The protocol was immunoSEQ multiplex PCR, while the TCRdb copy is restricted to in-frame clones and leaves out a portion. The repertoire has just under 100,000 clones, nearly 97% of them found once; the top ten carry 0.2% to 0.25%. Sequenced: T cells isolated from PBMCs. These receptors were obtained from a human donor in good health.

The chain couples TRBV5-1 to TRBJ1-5; the match to TRBD1 covers 11 bases. The CDR3 is 14 residues long. Germline V gives CDR1 SGHRS, CDR2 YFSETQ. Trimming cost V 4 bases and J 6 bases; bases outside gene matches: 3. In DNA, the CDR3 is TGCGCCAGCAGCGGGACAGGGGGAGGTCAGCCCCAGCATTTT. This sequence encodes CASSGTGGGQPQHF.

The chain recombines TRBV20-1 with TRBJ2-7; D is perhaps TRBD2 (6 bases). The CDR3 covers 11 residues. Germline assignment: CDR1 DFQATT and CDR2 SNEGSKA (reference sequence). V was shortened by 0 bases and J by 9 bases, with 9 bases between the two germline ends. The CDR3 DNA is TGCAGTGCTAGAGATGGGCGGGGGCAGTACTTC. Its protein product is CSARDGRGQYF.

The chain recombines TRBV27 with TRBJ1-2; 10 bases are a match to TRBD1. CDR1 is MNHEY and CDR2 is SMNVEV in the germline V gene (reference sequence). V trimming: 1 base; J trimming: 8 bases; junction bases outside the gene matches: 13. CDR3 length: 17 amino acids. The CDR3 here is CASSLLGQGSWSVGYTF. Written as DNA, the CDR3 is TGTGCCAGCAGTTTATTGGGACAGGGGTCTTGGTCGGTGGGCTACACCTTC.

This rearrangement joins TRBV29-1 to TRBJ2-1; perhaps TRBD1 as D (5 bases). CDR1 and CDR2 from the germline V gene are SQVTM and ANQGSEA. This CDR3 has 10 amino acids. Trimming pared 4 bases from V and 10 bases from J, leaving 8 bases between. The CDR3: CSVARTEQFF. The CDR3 nucleotides read TGCAGCGTTGCGAGGACAGAGCAGTTCTTC.

This clone was seen only once. The chain is built from TRBV2 and TRBJ1-2, with D possibly TRBD1 on 5 matching bases. The CDR3 covers 13 residues. Between the trimmed V and J ends, which lost 4 bases and 10 bases, there was a span of 16 bases. Per germline, CDR1 SNHLY and CDR2 FYNNEI. CDR3 loop: CASSAAGIMAYTF. The CDR3, as DNA: TGTGCCAGCAGTGCGGCAGGGATTATGGCCTACACCTTC. The full variable domain, in which reference TRBV2 and TRBJ1-2 provide the parts outside the CDR3, is EPEVTQTPSHQVTQMGQEVILRCVPISNHLYFYWYRQILGQKVEFLVSFYNNEISEKSEIFDDQFSVERPDGSNFTLKIRSTKLEDSAMYFCASSAAGIMAYTFGSGTRLTVV.

The chain links TRBV19 to TRBJ1-5, with TRBD1 identical over 8 bases. The CDR3 is 16 amino acids. The V gene end was trimmed by 3 bases and the J gene end by 3 bases; junction bases not matched to a gene: 7. In germline, CDR1 is LNHDA, CDR2 SQIVND (reference sequence). The CDR3 bases are TGTGCCAGTAGTATTTTGAGACAGGGGAACAATCAGCCCCAGCATTTT. Protein product: CASSILRQGNNQPQHF.

The chain is built from TRBV11-3 and TRBJ2-7; a possible D gene is TRBD1 (5 bases). V lost 4 bases and J 7 bases, leaving 14 bases between the germline ends. Germline V gene data show CDR1 as SGHNT and CDR2 as YENEEA. This CDR3 is built from 13 residues. DNA of the CDR3: TGTGCCAGCAGCTCCCCAGGGAATGAAGAGCAGTACTTC. It is translated as CASSSPGNEEQYF.

The chain couples TRBV5-4 to TRBJ2-7; 9 bases map to TRBD1. Unmatched junction bases numbered 10, after V lost 6 bases and J lost 6 bases. Per the germline V gene, CDR1 is SGHNT and CDR2 is YYREEE (reference sequence). The CDR3 totals 14 residues. DNA of the CDR3: TGTGCCAGCATGCCGACAGGGGGGCGCTCCGAGCAGTACTTC. Translation: CASMPTGGRSEQYF.

The rearrangement joins TRBV27 to TRBJ2-2; D is ambiguous. Trimming took off 4 bases at V and 2 bases at J, with 5 bases between the two ends. The CDR3 length is 13 residues. Looked up from germline, CDR1 is MNHEY and CDR2 is SMNVEV (reference sequence). The CDR3 sequence: CASSWANTGELFF. CDR3 nucleotides: TGTGCCAGCAGTTGGGCTAACACCGGGGAGCTGTTTTTT.

This clone appeared a single time. The rearrangement uses TRBV10-2 and TRBJ2-5; 8 nucleotides line up with TRBD2. The CDR3 totals 16 residues. From germline, CDR1 is WSHSY and CDR2 SAAADI. V lost 10 bases to trimming and J lost 9 bases; unmatched junction nucleotides: 22. The CDR3 DNA reads as TGCGCCACCGAAACGTTACTAGCGGCCGGGGTTTGGGCCCAGTACTTC. Protein product: CATETLLAAGVWAQYF.

The chain uses TRBV5-1 and TRBJ2-6; 12 bases line up with TRBD2. J lost 0 bases, V lost 4 bases, and 11 bases had no gene match. The CDR3 has 20 residues. Germline CDR1 and CDR2: SGHRS and YFSETQ. The CDR3 bases are TGCGCCAGCAGCAAATTAGGACTAGCGGGAAAAATCTCTGGGGCCAACGTCCTGACTTTC. It codes for CASSKLGLAGKISGANVLTF.

This chain joins TRBV29-1 and TRBJ2-7; TRBD1 agrees at 11 bases. The CDR3 sequence is 14 residues long. CDR1 is SQVTM and CDR2 is ANQGSEA in the germline V gene. Trimming at V came to 4 bases and at J to 8 bases, leaving 10 bases not matched to a gene. The CDR3 coding sequence is TGCAGCGTTGTCCCCCCGGGACAGGGGGTGAAGCAGTACTTC. It is translated as CSVVPPGQGVKQYF.

The chain links TRBV28 to TRBJ2-5; D gene unclear. This CDR3 comprises 12 residues. V was shortened by 5 bases and J by 2 bases, with 6 bases between the two germline ends. Per the germline V gene, CDR1 is MDHEN and CDR2 is SYDVKM. As DNA, the CDR3 is TGTGCCAGCAGTCCCGGGCAAGAGACCCAGTACTTC. It is translated as CASSPGQETQYF.

V is TRBV5-4 and J is TRBJ2-2; 9 bases are shared with TRBD2. The CDR3 is made up of 15 amino acids. The V segment lost 0 bases and the J segment 7 bases; nucleotides outside the gene matches: 4. Looked up from germline, CDR1 is SGHNT and CDR2 is YYREEE (reference sequence). CDR3 DNA sequence: TGTGCCAGCAGCTTGGGCGGGGGGGGATTCGGGGAGCTGTTTTTT. This translates into CASSLGGGGFGELFF.

The V call is TRBV27, the J call TRBJ1-6, with TRBD1 as a possible D gene (5 bases). The V gene lost 9 bases and the J gene lost 6 bases, with 21 bases spanning the gap. CDR3 length equals 16 residues. Germline-derived CDR1 and CDR2 are MNHEY and SMNVEV (reference sequence). The chain's CDR3 is CASGPLMTAPNSPLHF. The CDR3 DNA reads as TGTGCCAGTGGGCCTCTGATGACAGCCCCTAATTCACCCCTCCACTTT.